This entry describes one TCR beta chain. Antigen specificity is unknown. The germline gene is not matched at one end of the junction; a read error may be the cause. This record comes from a study of CD8+CD57+ T cells in acquired aplastic anemia. Study-level background: On average, sorted CD4+ and CD8+ cells gave approximately 3.1 ug of DNA. Whole-study results and caveats: Patients and controls were not found to differ significantly in CD8+ Simpson's diversity.

TCR beta VDJ and CDR3 profiles were obtained from a genomic DNA template. TCRdb reanalysed the reads using MiXCR and keeps one entry per CDR3 protein. The table lists hundreds of thousands of distinct CDR3 sequences, 55% to 70% of them singletons. Germline CDR1 is SGHTA and CDR2 is FQGNSA. The CDR3 is 15 amino acids. Sample: sorted CD4+, CD8+, or CD8+CD57+ T cells (not recorded which) from PBMCs. The clonotype was recovered from a human donor in good health, serving as a control. V and J are TRBV7-2 and TRBJ2-7, with D unresolved. The CDR3 sequence is CASGFSVANYYEQYF. DNA for the CDR3: TGTGCCAGCGGCTTCAGCGTTGCCAACTACTACGAGCAGTACTTC.